These 22 T cell receptor beta chains share one sample of origin, sequenced in a study of cytomegalovirus exposure and HLA in healthy donors. The primer mix had 60 Vbeta and 13 Jbeta primers. Here immunoSEQ multiplex PCR was the method, and the copy in TCRdb shows in-frame clones only, minus some. The profile shows over 90,000 clones, 77% of them singletons. The sequenced sample consisted of PBMCs. These receptors all come from a male donor in good health and CMV-seropositive.

J is TRBJ1-1 and V is TRBV5-6; 8 positions match TRBD1. CDR3 length: 16 residues. Germline loops: CDR1 SGHDT, CDR2 YYEEEE. V trimming: 7 bases; J trimming: 5 bases; junction bases outside the gene matches: 16. The CDR3 here is CASLPYTGTGETEAFF. The CDR3 DNA is TGTGCCAGCCTTCCTTACACCGGGACAGGAGAAACTGAAGCTTTCTTT. Together with reference TRBV5-6 and TRBJ1-1, the CDR3 gives the full variable domain: DAGVTQSPTHLIKTRGQQVTLRCSPKSGHDTVSWYQQALGQGPQFIFQYYEEEERQRGNFPDRFSGHQFPNYSSELNVNALLLGDSALYLCASLPYTGTGETEAFFGQGTRLTVV.

This chain connects TRBV21-1 to TRBJ2-3; TRBD1, the table's D call, lacks a check against the DNA. TRBV21-1 is recorded as a pseudogene. This CDR3 region has 15 residues. CDR3 sequence: CATRLVQGTTDTQYF. The CDR3 nucleotides are TGTGCCACGCGTTTAGTACAGGGGACTACAGATACGCAGTATTTT.

V usage is TRBV9 and J usage is TRBJ2-2, with 10 bases aligning to TRBD2. The CDR3 is made up of 14 amino acids. With V trimmed by 3 bases and J by 7 bases, 3 bases remained unmatched. The germline V gene has CDR1 SGDLS and CDR2 YYNGEE. The CDR3 region is CASSGWTSGGELFF. In DNA, the CDR3 is TGTGCCAGCAGCGGATGGACTAGCGGCGGGGAGCTGTTTTTT.

This clone showed up just a few times. The CDR3 protein is CASCDRLASTYNEQFF. CDR3 in DNA: TGTGCCAGCTGCGATAGACTAGCGAGTACCTACAATGAGCAGTTCTTC. This rearrangement joins TRBV28 to TRBJ2-1; 8 bases are shared with TRBD2. The CDR3 is 16 amino acids. V was clipped by 8 bases and J by 2 bases; unmatched bases: 11. Looked up from germline, CDR1 is MDHEN and CDR2 is SYDVKM.

The rearrangement uses TRBV19 and TRBJ2-7; weak D call: TRBD2 (5 bases). The CDR3 totals 14 residues. With 5 bases removed from V and 0 bases from J, the gap between germline ends came to 11 bases. CDR1 is LNHDA and CDR2 is SQIVND in the germline V gene (reference sequence). The CDR3 DNA follows: TGTGCCAGTAGTCTAGGACTGAGCTCCTACGAGCAGTACTTC. Translating it yields CASSLGLSSYEQYF.

The chain joins TRBV7-9 to TRBJ2-2, with TRBD1 as a possible D gene (5 bases). Germline CDR1 SEHNR, CDR2 FQNEAQ (reference sequence). With 6 bases removed from V and 1 base from J, the gap between germline ends came to 12 bases. This CDR3 has 15 amino acids. CDR3 loop: CASSRGPGNTGELFF. CDR3 coding DNA: TGTGCCAGCAGTAGGGGCCCGGGGAACACCGGGGAGCTGTTTTTT.

J is TRBJ1-2 and V is TRBV5-1; D perhaps matches TRBD1 (6 bases). V lost 0 bases, J lost 8 bases, and 14 bases lay in between. CDR3 length equals 14 residues. Per the germline V gene, CDR1 is SGHRS and CDR2 is YFSETQ. CDR3 region: CASSLEGGSSGYTF. CDR3 nucleotides: TGCGCCAGCAGCTTGGAAGGGGGATCGTCAGGCTACACCTTC.

This clone has a single count. The V gene is TRBV5-1, the J gene TRBJ1-2; D may be TRBD1 (6 bases). This CDR3 contains 11 residues. The V gene lost 7 bases and the J gene lost 6 bases, with 10 bases spanning the gap. The germline gives CDR1 SGHRS, CDR2 YFSETQ. The CDR3, as DNA: TGCGCCAGCGGGGGACAAGATGGCTACACCTTC. It codes for CASGGQDGYTF. The entire variable domain, with the rest obtained from reference TRBV5-1 and TRBJ1-2, is as follows: KAGVTQTPRYLIKTRGQQVTLSCSPISGHRSVSWYQQTPGQGLQFLFEYFSETQRNKGNFPGRFSGRQFSNSRSEMNVSTLELGDSALYLCASGGQDGYTFGSGTRLTVV.

This clone has a single count. The J gene is TRBJ2-2, the V gene TRBV7-3, with 9 bases that match TRBD2. The V segment lost 3 bases and the J segment 4 bases; nucleotides outside the gene matches: 3. The CDR3 covers 15 residues. Germline lookup yields CDR1 SGHTA and CDR2 FQGTGA. The chain's CDR3 is CASSFGTSLTGELFF. CDR3 DNA: TGTGCCAGCAGCTTTGGGACTAGCCTCACCGGGGAGCTGTTTTTT.

This chain joins TRBV10-3 and TRBJ2-4, with TRBD2 matching 12 bases. This CDR3 region has 15 residues. The germline V gene encodes CDR1 ENHRY and CDR2 SYGVKD. After removal of 10 bases from V and 3 bases from J, the junction contained 7 bases not matched to a gene. CDR3 DNA: TGTGCCACAATGGGACTAGCGGGTGGCAAAAACATTCAGTACTTC. This gives the protein CATMGLAGGKNIQYF.

The gene calls are TRBV5-1 and TRBJ2-1; 7 nucleotides align to TRBD2. The CDR3 has 17 amino acids. V shed 2 bases, J shed 3 bases, and the junction held 11 bases outside the gene matches. Per the germline V gene, CDR1 is SGHRS and CDR2 is YFSETQ. Here the CDR3 reads CASSLSPSGTIYNEQFF. DNA for the CDR3: TGCGCCAGCAGCTTATCTCCGAGCGGGACTATCTACAATGAGCAGTTCTTC.

This rearrangement joins TRBV12-2 to TRBJ2-7; TRBD2 is taken as the D call from the table, unchecked against the DNA. TRBV12-2 is a recognized pseudogene. The CDR3 runs 13 residues. CDR3 region: CASRLSSLPGQYF. DNA of the CDR3: TGTGCAAGTCGCTTATCATCTCTCCCGGGGCAGTACTTC.

The chain couples TRBV2 to TRBJ1-6, with 7 bases matching TRBD1. The CDR3 loop spans 15 amino acids. The J segment lost 9 bases and the V segment lost 6 bases, leaving 11 bases of the junction unmatched. Looked up from germline, CDR1 is SNHLY and CDR2 is FYNNEI. The CDR3 DNA is TGTGCCAGCAGGTTCGGGACAGCGGACTCTTCACCCCTCCACTTT. Amino acids: CASRFGTADSSPLHF. Full variable domain (rest looked up from reference TRBV2 and TRBJ1-6): EPEVTQTPSHQVTQMGQEVILRCVPISNHLYFYWYRQILGQKVEFLVSFYNNEISEKSEIFDDQFSVERPDGSNFTLKIRSTKLEDSAMYFCASRFGTADSSPLHFGNGTRLTVT.

The chain employs TRBV10-2 and TRBJ2-2, with D perhaps TRBD1 (5 bases). CDR3 size: 16 residues. V was pared by 1 base and J by 0 bases, with 9 bases between. Germline CDR1 and CDR2: WSHSY and SAAADI. The CDR3 sequence is CASSELRTPNTGELFF. The CDR3 nucleotides are TGCGCCAGCAGTGAGTTGAGGACACCGAACACCGGGGAGCTGTTTTTT.

Here the CDR3 reads CASSAGQKGNIQYF. The CDR3, as DNA: TGTGCCAGCTCTGCAGGGCAAAAAGGAAACATTCAGTACTTC. This chain uses TRBV18 with TRBJ2-4; perhaps TRBD1 as D (5 bases). This CDR3 has 14 residues. From germline, CDR1 is KGHSH and CDR2 LQKENI. The V end lost 6 bases, the J end lost 6 bases, and 15 bases lay between the germline ends.

The chain uses TRBV19 and TRBJ2-3; D possibly corresponds to TRBD1 (6 bases). V shed 6 bases and J shed 2 bases, with 12 bases lying between them. CDR1 is LNHDA and CDR2 is SQIVND in the germline V gene (reference sequence). The CDR3 runs to 14 residues. CDR3 nucleotide sequence: TGTGCCAGTAGCCTTGACAGGACCACAGATACGCAGTATTTT. Protein product: CASSLDRTTDTQYF.

This chain uses TRBV4-3 with TRBJ2-3, with D maybe TRBD1 (5 bases). In germline, CDR1 is LGHNA, CDR2 YSLEER. Deletions cut 0 bases from V and 1 base from J, with 11 bases between. The CDR3 runs 16 residues. CDR3 sequence: CASSQDLAGRTDTQYF. Written as DNA, the CDR3 is TGCGCCAGCAGCCAAGATCTGGCAGGGCGCACAGATACGCAGTATTTT.

This clone came up a few times. The chain carries TRBV19 and TRBJ2-1; D is possibly TRBD2 (6 bases). CDR1 is LNHDA, CDR2 SQIVND, per germline (reference sequence). V lost 5 bases to trimming and J lost 0 bases, with 14 bases between them. CDR3 length: 16 residues. As DNA, the CDR3 is TGTGCCAGTAGTTCGACTAGGCTAAGCTCCTACAATGAGCAGTTCTTC. It yields the protein CASSSTRLSSYNEQFF.

A few counts support this clone. The chain uses TRBV19 and TRBJ2-1; 10 nucleotides align to TRBD2. Looked up from germline, CDR1 is LNHDA and CDR2 is SQIVND (reference sequence). V lost 5 bases to trimming and J lost 3 bases; unmatched junction nucleotides: 4. This CDR3 contains 15 residues. The CDR3 here is CASSSVAGGYNEQFF. The CDR3 DNA reads as TGTGCCAGTAGTTCTGTAGCGGGAGGCTACAATGAGCAGTTCTTC.

This clone was counted between two and nine times. The rearrangement joins TRBV7-6 to TRBJ1-6; 8 bases line up with TRBD1. The CDR3 totals 15 residues. The germline gives CDR1 SGHVS, CDR2 FNYEAQ. V was clipped by 5 bases and J by 8 bases; unmatched bases: 8. The CDR3 loop is CASSQETGGDSPLHF. In nucleotides, the CDR3 is TGTGCCAGCAGCCAAGAAACAGGGGGTGATTCACCCCTCCACTTT.

This chain uses TRBV7-9 with TRBJ2-5; TRBD2 aligns across 9 bases. Germline V gene lookup returns CDR1 SEHNR and CDR2 FQNEAQ (reference sequence). This CDR3 has 15 amino acids. The junction had 8 bases not matched to a gene; V was cut back by 3 bases and J by 6 bases. The DNA of the CDR3 is TGTGCCAGCAGCTTGGCTAGCGGGGTCGTCAAGACCCAGTACTTC. It encodes CASSLASGVVKTQYF.

CDR3: CASSLEGLQGGPQHF. CDR3 nucleotide sequence: TGTGCCAGCAGCTTAGAAGGGTTGCAAGGGGGGCCCCAGCATTTT. This chain uses TRBV11-2 with TRBJ1-5; tentative D call: TRBD1 (6 bases). Trimming stripped 0 bases from V and 9 bases from J, with 15 bases between. Germline V lookup: CDR1 SGHAT, CDR2 FQNNGV. The CDR3 extends over 15 amino acids.